Each of the 18 T cell receptor beta chains below was sequenced from the same sample in a study of T cell repertoires in cytomegalovirus infection. The antigens of these receptors remain unknown. TCRdb processed the reads anew with MiXCR; each CDR3 protein has one entry. The data contain roughly 500,000 distinct CDR3 sequences, around 30% of them seen just once; the ten biggest clones take up about a sixth. This specimen was cultured PBMCs, taken from culture after CMV antigen stimulation. These receptors all come from a human donor in good health (CMV status not recorded). Some clones in this sample may be carry-over from other donors' samples.

This clonotype was seen a few times. The chain is built from TRBV6-1 and TRBJ2-2, with 10 bases aligning to TRBD2. The CDR3 spans 17 residues. The junction had 9 bases not matched to a gene; V was cut back by 4 bases and J by 4 bases. The germline V gene has CDR1 MNHNS and CDR2 SASEGT. CDR3 coding DNA: TGTGCCAGCAGTGCCCTAGCGGGAGTACGTGGCACCGGGGAGCTGTTTTTT. Translating it yields CASSALAGVRGTGELFF.

Turning to this clonotype: An end of the junction differs from the germline gene, which may be a read error. The chain carries TRBV5-3 and TRBJ2-6, with 7 positions matching TRBD1. TRBV5-3 is noted as an ORF with a role that remains uncertain. This CDR3 has 17 amino acids. The CDR3 bases are TGTGCCAGCAGCTTATCCGAGGGGGCAACGGGGGCCAACGTCCTGACTTTC. This translates into CASSLSEGATGANVLTF.

The V call is TRBV4-1, the J call TRBJ2-5; D possibly corresponds to TRBD1 (6 bases). The CDR3 loop spans 14 amino acids. Trimming took 4 bases from V and 7 from J, leaving 16 bases between them. Germline V gene data show CDR1 as MGHRA and CDR2 as YSYEKL. The CDR3 here is CASSPNTGWGTQYF. CDR3 DNA sequence: TGCGCCAGCAGCCCAAACACAGGGTGGGGGACCCAGTACTTC.

The rearrangement joins TRBV28 to TRBJ2-4, with D perhaps matching TRBD2 (6 bases). The CDR3 loop spans 18 amino acids. Germline CDR1 reads MDHEN; CDR2 reads SYDVKM. V was shortened by 6 bases and J by 0 bases, with 21 bases between the two germline ends. CDR3 loop: CASSQTRFGGLAKNIQYF. In DNA form, the CDR3 reads TGTGCCAGCAGCCAGACCAGATTCGGAGGGCTAGCCAAAAACATTCAGTACTTC.

The genes are TRBV4-1 and TRBJ2-5; D gene ambiguous. CDR1 is MGHRA and CDR2 is YSYEKL in the germline V gene. The length of the CDR3 is 14 residues. V gave up 0 bases and J gave up 7 bases, with 12 bases separating them. CDR3 residues: CASSQDFPKSTQYF. CDR3 coding DNA: TGCGCCAGCAGCCAAGATTTCCCAAAATCGACCCAGTACTTC.

This clonotype was seen more than once but under ten times. This chain uses TRBV11-2 with TRBJ1-1; D gene uncertain. The CDR3 totals 12 residues. Germline loops: CDR1 SGHAT, CDR2 FQNNGV. The ends were cut back, 1 base at V and 10 bases at J, with 10 bases in the middle. The CDR3 sequence: CASSLGPSGAFF. The CDR3 bases are TGTGCCAGCAGCTTAGGCCCGTCGGGAGCTTTCTTT.

The table lists this clonotype with a few counts. CDR3 sequence (DNA): TGCGCCAGCAGCCCCTCGGACTCGCAAGAGACCCAGTACTTC. Translating it yields CASSPSDSQETQYF. The chain links TRBV4-1 to TRBJ2-5; D is perhaps TRBD2 (5 bases). Germline V gives CDR1 MGHRA, CDR2 YSYEKL. The CDR3 is 14 residues long. Trimming removed 4 bases from V and 2 bases from J, with 11 bases in between.

This clonotype was picked up a small number of times. The J gene is TRBJ2-5, the V gene TRBV19; TRBD2 agrees at 7 bases. The germline gives CDR1 LNHDA, CDR2 SQIVND (reference sequence). Germline trimming cut 3 bases from V and 0 bases from J; bases unmatched to any gene: 7. The CDR3 consists of 16 residues. Here the CDR3 DNA reads TGTGCCAGTAGTATTGAGTCTAGCGGAGACCAAGAGACCCAGTACTTC. This codes for CASSIESSGDQETQYF.

This clonotype was seen more than once but under ten times. The chain has TRBV6-5 and TRBJ2-2, with a weak D call TRBD2 (6 bases). Trimming took off 3 bases at V and 4 bases at J, with 15 bases between the two ends. CDR3 size: 16 residues. CDR1 and CDR2 from the germline V gene are MNHEY and SVGAGI. The CDR3: CASSYTSGGITGELFF. CDR3 coding DNA: TGTGCCAGCAGTTATACCAGCGGAGGGATCACCGGGGAGCTGTTTTTT.

This clonotype was seen more than once but under ten times. The V gene is TRBV27, the J gene TRBJ2-7; 13 nucleotides match TRBD2. Germline CDR1 is MNHEY and CDR2 is SMNVEV (reference sequence). The CDR3 has 16 residues. With V trimmed by 7 bases and J by 6 bases, 12 bases remained unmatched. The CDR3 region is CASNPAGTSGTGEQYF. In DNA, the CDR3 is TGTGCCAGCAACCCAGCTGGGACTAGCGGGACTGGCGAGCAGTACTTC.

The chain couples TRBV15 to TRBJ2-2, with D unresolved. The ends were cut back, 1 base at V and 5 bases at J, with 5 bases in the middle. Germline V gene sequence: CDR1 LNHNV, CDR2 YYDKDF (reference sequence). This CDR3 is 13 amino acids long. The CDR3 region is CATSRVETGELFF. The CDR3 DNA is TGTGCCACCAGCAGAGTGGAGACCGGGGAGCTGTTTTTT.

This clonotype was seen ten or more times. The chain is built from TRBV7-2 and TRBJ1-5; 7 bases fit TRBD1. Germline trimming cut 6 bases from V and 9 bases from J; bases unmatched to any gene: 14. The CDR3 spans 15 residues. Germline V gene lookup returns CDR1 SGHTA and CDR2 FQGNSA. The DNA for the CDR3 is TGTGCCAGCAGTCCGTCCGGGACAGTCGAGGGGCCCCAGCATTTT. This translates into CASSPSGTVEGPQHF.

V usage is TRBV29-1 and J usage is TRBJ1-2; 7 nucleotides match TRBD1. Germline CDR1 is SQVTM and CDR2 is ANQGSEA. Trimming at V came to 7 bases and at J to 6 bases, leaving 14 bases not matched to a gene. The CDR3 covers 14 residues. CDR3 nucleotides: TGCAGCGCCAGTAGAAGGGGGCGCGAGGATGGCTACACCTTC. Protein product: CSASRRGREDGYTF.

The chain recombines TRBV6-2 or TRBV6-3 with TRBJ2-1; TRBD2 aligns across 9 bases. Germline values: CDR1 MNHEY, CDR2 SVGEGT. Losses at the gene ends were 6 bases for V and 12 bases for J; bases not matched to a gene: 12. The CDR3 is 14 residues long. The CDR3 spells CASRGSGRSGWQFF. The CDR3 DNA sequence: TGTGCCAGCAGAGGTAGCGGGAGAAGCGGGTGGCAGTTCTTC.

Only a few counts were recorded for this clonotype. CDR3 coding DNA: TGTGCCAGCAGTCCGTTACTAGCGGGAGAGGGGGTCAGCAACAATGAGCAGTTCTTC. Translating it yields CASSPLLAGEGVSNNEQFF. V is TRBV27 and J is TRBJ2-1; 11 nucleotides agree with TRBD2. CDR3 length: 19 amino acids. CDR1 is MNHEY and CDR2 is SMNVEV in the germline V gene (reference sequence). J lost 5 bases, V lost 5 bases, and 17 bases had no gene match.

The chain is built from TRBV4-1 and TRBJ1-1; possibly TRBD1 for D (5 bases). Germline CDR1 and CDR2: MGHRA and YSYEKL. The germline V and J ends were trimmed by 4 bases and 6 bases, with 15 bases remaining between them. CDR3 size: 14 residues. This chain's CDR3 is CASSPIGEWAEAFF. The CDR3 nucleotides read TGCGCCAGCAGCCCAATAGGGGAGTGGGCTGAAGCTTTCTTT.

The table lists this clonotype with many counts. The chain recombines TRBV7-2 with TRBJ2-1; a possible D gene is TRBD2 (6 bases). Germline CDR1 is SGHTA and CDR2 is FQGNSA. Trimming pared 1 base from V and 6 bases from J, leaving 16 bases between. The CDR3 is 16 amino acids. The CDR3 nucleotides are TGTGCCAGCAGCTTAGTGGGCAAGGGAGGAGGCAATGAGCAGTTCTTC. Translated, it gives CASSLVGKGGGNEQFF.

DNA for the CDR3: TGTGCCAGCAGCTGGTTGGGGGTAGCAACCGATACGCAGTATTTT. Translated: CASSWLGVATDTQYF. J is TRBJ2-3 and V is TRBV7-9; D possibly uses TRBD1 or TRBD2 (5 bases each). The CDR3 extends over 15 amino acids. V lost 4 bases and J lost 6, with 17 bases in between. Germline-derived CDR1 and CDR2 are SEHNR and FQNEAQ (reference sequence).